These 10 T cell receptor beta chains were all obtained from the same sample, sequenced in a study of regulatory T cells in long-lasting Graves disease. Time point indicated: newly diagnosed GD, antithyroid drugs for less than 3 months. PBMC-derived RNA was used for the TCR library. Combining iRepertoire HTBI primers with Arm-PCR of CDR3 regions, the authors built TCR beta libraries. TCRdb recomputed calls from the multiplex PCR reads with MiXCR, one row per CDR3 protein. Altogether approximately 440,000 distinct CDR3 sequences are present, roughly 15% being singletons, with the ten largest covering 9.5% to 15%. Another study also made use of these data, one on T cells in Graves' hyperthyroidism and ophthalmopathy.

Sequenced here: peripheral blood mononuclear cells (PBMCs), sampled at new diagnosis, from a patient treated with antithyroid drugs. Receptor source: a man aged 35-49 years with Graves disease.

At least ten counts were recorded for this clonotype. This sequence joins TRBV2 and TRBJ2-1; D gene uncertain. The CDR3 covers 11 residues. Trimming removed 8 bases at V and 2 bases at J, with 4 bases between. CDR1 and CDR2 from the germline V gene are SNHLY and FYNNEI. The CDR3 here is CASGAYNEQFF. The CDR3 DNA reads TGTGCCAGCGGAGCCTACAATGAGCAGTTCTTC.

The chain couples TRBV18 to TRBJ1-5, with D possibly matching TRBD1 (5 bases). In germline, CDR1 is KGHSH, CDR2 LQKENI. Deletions cut 3 bases from V and 6 bases from J, with 15 bases between. This CDR3 has 15 residues. CDR3 sequence: CASSPSQGGGQPQHF. In DNA form, the CDR3 reads TGTGCCAGCTCACCCAGCCAGGGTGGCGGTCAGCCCCAGCATTTT.

At least ten counts were recorded for this clonotype. The rearrangement uses TRBV5-1 and TRBJ2-5; D may be TRBD1 or TRBD2 (6 bases each). This CDR3 is built from 14 residues. The V gene lost 0 bases and the J gene lost 9 bases, with 15 bases spanning the gap. Germline V CDR1 and CDR2: SGHRS, YFSETQ. Here the CDR3 DNA reads TGCGCCAGCAGCTTGGAGGGGGGAAAGTTTGCCCAGTACTTC. It encodes CASSLEGGKFAQYF.

This clonotype was observed many times. The chain has TRBV5-1 and TRBJ2-5, with D possibly TRBD2 on 6 matching bases. Germline CDR1 and CDR2: SGHRS and YFSETQ. V lost 4 bases to trimming and J lost 0 bases, with 16 bases between them. CDR3 length equals 16 residues. DNA for the CDR3: TGCGCCAGCAGCAGGAAGGAGGGAAGCTACCAAGAGACCCAGTACTTC. Its protein is CASSRKEGSYQETQYF.

This clonotype has ten or more counts. This chain links TRBV18 with TRBJ2-3; no clear D. The V and J ends lost 2 bases and 2 bases respectively, with 2 bases between them. The CDR3 runs 12 residues. The germline gives CDR1 KGHSH, CDR2 LQKENI. In DNA, the CDR3 is TGTGCCAGCTCACCAACCACAGATACGCAGTATTTT. This codes for CASSPTTDTQYF.

This clonotype has ten or more counts. The chain joins TRBV9 to TRBJ2-3, with D tentatively TRBD1 or TRBD2 (5 bases each). Germline V CDR1 and CDR2: SGDLS, YYNGEE. This CDR3 has 15 amino acids. Trimming pared 0 bases from V and 1 base from J, leaving 9 bases between. The CDR3 DNA follows: TGTGCCAGCAGCGTAGCTTTGGGGGGCACAGATACGCAGTATTTT. Translating gives CASSVALGGTDTQYF.

This clonotype was observed many times. The chain couples TRBV11-3 to TRBJ2-1, with TRBD2 matching over 10 bases. This CDR3 comprises 16 residues. Germline CDR1 and CDR2: SGHNT and YENEEA. V trimming: 0 bases; J trimming: 8 bases; junction bases outside the gene matches: 7. CDR3 in amino acids: CASSLDQASGRDEQFF. The DNA for the CDR3 is TGTGCCAGCAGCTTAGATCAGGCTAGCGGGAGAGATGAGCAGTTCTTC.

The V and J genes are TRBV20-1 and TRBJ1-1, with D unclear. Trimming removed 1 base from V and 1 base from J, with 13 bases in between. Germline CDR1 is DFQATT and CDR2 is SNEGSKA (reference sequence). The CDR3 sequence is 15 residues long. In DNA, the CDR3 is TGCAGTGCTAGAGTCGGAAGAGGGCCGAACACTGAAGCTTTCTTT. Protein: CSARVGRGPNTEAFF.

This clonotype has a handful of counts. The chain carries TRBV5-6 and TRBJ1-4; D uncertain. The CDR3 is made up of 14 amino acids. Trimming left V 2 bases short and J 6 bases short, with 11 bases between. Germline CDR1 SGHDT, CDR2 YYEEEE. CDR3 sequence (DNA): TGTGCCAGCAGCTTTCGTAACGGCTATGAAAAACTGTTTTTT. Translating it yields CASSFRNGYEKLFF.

The table lists this clonotype with a few counts. The rearrangement uses TRBV5-4 and TRBJ2-7; D gene uncertain. V was clipped by 4 bases and J by 5 bases, with 10 bases between them. Germline lookup yields CDR1 SGHNT and CDR2 YYREEE (reference sequence). The CDR3 has 12 amino acids. The CDR3 region is CASSQSANEQYF. The CDR3 DNA is TGTGCCAGCAGCCAGTCGGCGAACGAGCAGTACTTC.